The rows below give T cell receptor beta chains drawn from one sample of a study of blood T cell repertoires in COVID-19. The method was immunoSEQ multiplex PCR; TCRdb's version includes in-frame clones alone and lacks a portion of them. The sample records about 320,000 clones, around 90% being singletons. Material for sequencing was peripheral blood. The receptors come from a man aged 18 to 29 who had recovered from COVID-19. Both conserved end residues are part of each CDR3. D genes are given only for firm matches. Only part of the rows carry a size: once, few, many, or a class if the clone is expanded.

v_gene	j_gene	d_gene	abundance	CDR3aa	CDR3nt
TRBV5-4	TRBJ2-3	TRBD2	NA	CASRLPGLDEDTQYF	TGTGCCAGCAGGTTGCCGGGACTAGACGAAGATACGCAGTATTTT
TRBV19	TRBJ1-1	NA	NA	CASSNGLSEAFF	TGTGCCAGTAGCAATGGGCTCTCTGAAGCTTTCTTT
TRBV6-5	TRBJ1-2	NA	NA	CASSYSGGYGYTF	TGTGCCAGCAGTTACTCGGGGGGATACGGCTACACCTTC
TRBV7-2	TRBJ2-1	TRBD2	NA	CASSLESSGVKEQFF	TGTGCCAGCAGCTTAGAATCTAGCGGGGTAAAGGAGCAGTTCTTC
TRBV19	TRBJ1-5	NA	NA	CASSINLQISNQPQHF	TGTGCCAGTAGTATAAACTTACAGATTAGCAATCAGCCCCAGCATTTT
TRBV14	TRBJ2-5	NA	once	CASSQGHGETQYF	TGTGCCAGCAGCCAAGGACACGGAGAGACCCAGTACTTC
TRBV19	TRBJ2-1	NA	NA	CASSMAGLGEQFF	TGTGCCAGTAGTATGGCTGGGCTTGGTGAGCAGTTCTTC
TRBV7-2	TRBJ2-1	NA	NA	CASSLGLLRSNEQFF	TGTGCCAGCAGCTTAGGACTACTGCGTAGCAATGAGCAGTTCTTC
TRBV2	TRBJ1-1	NA	NA	CASRADMGGNTEAFF	TGTGCCAGCAGAGCCGACATGGGGGGAAACACTGAAGCTTTCTTT
TRBV28	TRBJ2-1	TRBD1	NA	CASQSPIPGQGAYNEQFF	TGTGCCAGCCAGTCGCCAATCCCGGGACAGGGGGCTTACAATGAGCAGTTCTTC
TRBV9	TRBJ1-2	NA	NA	CASSAINYGYTF	TGTGCCAGCAGCGCCATCAATTATGGCTACACCTTC
TRBV4-2	TRBJ2-5	NA	few	CASSQESRRPGAQETQYF	TGTGCCAGCAGCCAAGAGTCAAGGAGGCCAGGGGCGCAAGAGACCCAGTACTTC
TRBV10-3	TRBJ2-2	NA	NA	CAITRLQAGELFF	TGTGCCATCACCCGGTTACAGGCCGGGGAGCTGTTTTTT
TRBV14	TRBJ2-5	NA	NA	CASSQDPTLSGQETQYF	TGTGCCAGCAGCCAAGACCCCACCCTCAGCGGCCAAGAGACCCAGTACTTC
TRBV6-6	TRBJ1-4	NA	NA	CASSSRETNEKLFF	TGTGCCAGCAGTTCGAGGGAAACTAATGAAAAACTGTTTTTT
TRBV2	TRBJ2-1	TRBD2	NA	CASSGPYFAGGVNEQFF	TGTGCCAGCAGTGGGCCCTACTTTGCGGGAGGGGTGAATGAGCAGTTCTTC
TRBV19	TRBJ1-6	TRBD1	NA	CASSDRGHSPLHF	TGTGCCAGTAGCGACAGGGGGCATTCACCCCTCCACTTT
TRBV5-8	TRBJ2-7	NA	NA	CASSFGRYEQYF	TGTGCCAGCAGCTTTGGCAGGTACGAGCAGTACTTC
TRBV29-1	TRBJ2-7	NA	NA	CSVQPSPTLGQSSYEQYF	TGCAGCGTTCAGCCCTCACCAACTCTCGGACAGAGCTCCTACGAGCAGTACTTC
TRBV10-3	TRBJ1-1	NA	NA	CAISDSHGTKPGEAFF	TGTGCCATCAGTGACTCCCACGGAACCAAGCCGGGGGAAGCTTTCTTT
TRBV19	TRBJ1-4	TRBD1	NA	CASRTGLNEKLFF	TGTGCCAGTAGGACAGGGCTAAATGAAAAACTGTTTTTT
TRBV30	TRBJ1-5	NA	NA	CAWSYSGNQPQHF	TGTGCCTGGAGTTATAGCGGCAATCAGCCCCAGCATTTT
TRBV5-4	TRBJ1-2	TRBD1	NA	CASSLDGTGGLGYTF	TGTGCCAGCAGCTTGGACGGGACAGGGGGTTTGGGCTACACCTTC
TRBV20-1	TRBJ1-1	TRBD1	NA	CSAASTGVAFF	TGCAGTGCTGCTTCAACAGGGGTGGCTTTCTTT
TRBV5-6	TRBJ2-1	TRBD2	NA	CASSLLLAGEVGDEQFF	TGTGCCAGCAGCTTGCTACTAGCGGGAGAGGTAGGCGATGAGCAGTTCTTC
TRBV7-9	TRBJ1-1	TRBD1	NA	CASSINGGQKMNTEAFF	TGTGCCAGCAGCATCAACGGGGGACAGAAGATGAACACTGAAGCTTTCTTT
TRBV27	TRBJ2-2	TRBD2	NA	CASSRGAGASGELFF	TGTGCCAGCAGTCGTGGAGCGGGAGCGAGCGGGGAGCTGTTTTTT
TRBV4-1	TRBJ1-1	NA	NA	CASSRSGVGTEAFF	TGCGCCAGCAGCCGGTCCGGGGTCGGCACTGAAGCTTTCTTT
TRBV7-9	TRBJ1-1	NA	NA	CASSLAEMNTEAFF	TGTGCCAGCAGCTTGGCAGAAATGAACACTGAAGCTTTCTTT
TRBV5-8	TRBJ1-4	NA	once	CASSWTAGATNEKLFF	TGTGCCAGCAGCTGGACGGCAGGGGCAACTAATGAAAAACTGTTTTTT
TRBV29-1	TRBJ1-4	NA	NA	CSVTTGGEKLFF	TGCAGCGTTACGACGGGGGGTGAAAAACTGTTTTTT
TRBV6-2/TRBV6-3	TRBJ1-5	NA	NA	CASSWNRDSNQPQHF	TGTGCCAGCAGTTGGAACAGGGATAGCAATCAGCCCCAGCATTTT
TRBV12-3/TRBV12-4	TRBJ1-5	NA	NA	CASSNRYQPQHF	TGTGCCAGCAGTAACAGATATCAGCCCCAGCATTTT
TRBV19	TRBJ1-2	NA	once	CASRSDRASYGYTF	TGTGCCAGTAGATCGGACAGAGCTAGCTATGGCTACACCTTC
TRBV19	TRBJ2-6	NA	NA	CASSIDTYSGANVLTF	TGTGCCAGTAGTATCGACACCTACTCTGGGGCCAACGTCCTGACTTTC
TRBV3-1/TRBV3-2	TRBJ1-3	NA	NA	CASSPGKNSGNTIYF	TGTGCCAGCAGTCCCGGGAAGAACTCTGGAAACACCATATATTTT
TRBV5-1	TRBJ1-2	NA	once	CASSLDLGGRRGYTF	TGCGCCAGCAGCTTGGATCTTGGGGGGAGAAGAGGCTACACCTTC
TRBV6-5	TRBJ1-1	NA	NA	CASSQTRQTEAFF	TGTGCCAGCAGCCAGACCAGGCAAACTGAAGCTTTCTTT
TRBV10-1	TRBJ2-2	TRBD2	NA	CASSEIREAGDTGELFF	TGCGCCAGCAGTGAGATTCGAGAAGCGGGAGACACCGGGGAGCTGTTTTTT
TRBV18	TRBJ2-5	TRBD1	NA	CASSPRREGQGAQTQYF	TGTGCCAGCTCACCTCGGCGTGAGGGGCAGGGGGCGCAGACCCAGTACTTC
TRBV7-2	TRBJ2-3	TRBD2	once	CAGSWLAGDTQYF	TGTGCCGGCTCGTGGCTAGCGGGAGATACGCAGTATTTT
TRBV6-5	TRBJ1-1	NA	NA	CASSYSEQGRGAFF	TGTGCCAGCAGTTACTCGGAGCAGGGACGGGGGGCTTTCTTT
TRBV18	TRBJ2-1	NA	NA	CASSDYRGSSYNEQFF	TGTGCCAGCTCGGACTACAGGGGAAGCTCCTACAATGAGCAGTTCTTC
TRBV28	TRBJ1-6	TRBD1	NA	CASRPDRGTDSPLHF	TGTGCCAGCAGACCCGACAGGGGTACCGATTCACCCCTCCACTTT
TRBV6-5	TRBJ1-5	NA	NA	CASCEVGQPQHF	TGTGCCAGCTGCGAGGTAGGTCAGCCCCAGCATTTT
TRBV6-1	TRBJ1-3	NA	NA	CASSDSPGIGNTIYF	TGTGCCAGCAGTGATTCTCCCGGGATTGGAAACACCATATATTTT
TRBV2	TRBJ1-1	NA	NA	CASSKESGNTEAFF	TGTGCCAGCAGTAAGGAATCGGGGAACACTGAAGCTTTCTTT
TRBV7-3	TRBJ2-1	NA	NA	CASGGPYNEQFF	TGTGCCAGCGGGGGCCCCTACAATGAGCAGTTCTTC
TRBV7-9	TRBJ2-7	TRBD2	NA	CASSFGGTEQYF	TGTGCCAGCAGCTTCGGGGGGACCGAGCAGTACTTC
TRBV28	TRBJ1-2	TRBD1	once	CASSLGQVASHTF	TGTGCCAGCAGTCTTGGACAGGTAGCTAGTCACACCTTC
TRBV2	TRBJ2-2	NA	few	CASNRDTGELFF	TGTGCCAGCAACCGGGACACCGGGGAGCTGTTTTTT
TRBV6-5	TRBJ2-3	TRBD2	NA	CASSSTLAGSTDTQYF	TGTGCCAGCAGTTCCACCCTAGCGGGGAGCACAGATACGCAGTATTTT
TRBV29-1	TRBJ2-3	NA	NA	CSVESFGDTPPVDTQYF	TGCAGCGTTGAATCGTTTGGGGACACCCCTCCCGTAGATACGCAGTATTTT